A single T cell receptor beta chain is shown here with its context. Profiling relied on immunoSEQ multiplex PCR, and the TCRdb table lists in-frame clones only, not all of them. Altogether some 120,000 clones are present, 80% to 90% being singletons, with the ten largest covering around 1.1%. The data derive from a study of control samples from healthy donors and cancer patients. With V trimmed by 3 bases and J by 10 bases, 12 bases remained unmatched. The CDR3 runs to 16 residues. The germline CDR1 and CDR2 sequences are MGHRA and YSYEKL. The rearrangement links TRBV4-1 to TRBJ1-6, with 7 bases aligning to TRBD1. Sequencing input: PBMCs. The source of this sequence is a woman between 45 and 60 years old with colorectal cancer. The CDR3 DNA is TGCGCCAGCAGCCAGCCCCAGGGGGATCTAGGGTCACCCCTCCACTTT. It encodes CASSQPQGDLGSPLHF.